The 26 T cell receptor beta chains in this list originate from one sample, sequenced in a study of blood T cell repertoires in COVID-19 (dated by TCRdb to the early 2020s). The library came from the immunoSEQ multiplex PCR assay. This immuneACCESS table, as held by TCRdb, lists in-frame sequences with V and J called but not all clones. Of the missing ones, under half trace to an unresolved V gene in checked studies; the others have no known cause. Here the sample has some 270,000 clones; approximately 85% occur a single time. Of the sample, approximately 8.6% falls within the top ten clones. The sequenced sample consisted of PBMCs or T cells enriched from blood (not recorded which). Receptor source: a woman in her forties or fifties with acute COVID-19.

The chain couples TRBV5-6 to TRBJ2-4, with 8 nucleotides matching TRBD2. With 1 base clipped from V and 5 bases from J, the junction kept 14 bases outside the gene matches. CDR1 and CDR2 (germline): SGHDT, YYEEEE. CDR3 length: 18 amino acids. CDR3 coding DNA: TGTGCCAGCAGCTTGTATAAGGGGTCAGGGACTAGGCAAAACATTCAGTACTTC. Its protein is CASSLYKGSGTRQNIQYF. The full variable domain, rest sourced from reference TRBV5-6 and TRBJ2-4, is DAGVTQSPTHLIKTRGQQVTLRCSPKSGHDTVSWYQQALGQGPQFIFQYYEEEERQRGNFPDRFSGHQFPNYSSELNVNALLLGDSALYLCASSLYKGSGTRQNIQYFGAGTRLSVL.

The chain uses TRBV5-8 and TRBJ2-4, with TRBD2 identical over 8 bases. The CDR3 loop spans 15 amino acids. The V and J ends lost 4 bases and 0 bases, in that order; junction bases with no gene match: 3. The germline gives CDR1 SGHTS, CDR2 YDEGEE. The CDR3 protein is CASSGGGPAKNIQYF. The CDR3 coding sequence is TGTGCCAGCAGCGGCGGGGGGCCAGCCAAAAACATTCAGTACTTC. Variable domain in full (rest from reference TRBV5-8 and TRBJ2-4): EAGVTQSPTHLIKTRGQQATLRCSPISGHTSVYWYQQALGLGLQFLLWYDEGEERNRGNFPPRFSGRQFPNYSSELNVNALELEDSALYLCASSGGGPAKNIQYFGAGTRLSVL.

V and J are TRBV3-1 (or the pseudogene TRBV3-2) and TRBJ1-2; D is possibly TRBD1 (5 bases). Germline loops: CDR1 LGHDT, CDR2 YNNKEL (reference sequence). The CDR3 totals 13 residues. V shed 1 base and J shed 7 bases, with 10 bases lying between them. The CDR3 sequence is CASSQVRVSGYTF. The CDR3 coding sequence is TGTGCCAGCAGCCAAGTCAGGGTCTCTGGCTACACCTTC.

The chain combines TRBV4-3 with TRBJ1-2, with 7 positions matching TRBD1. After removal of 4 bases from V and 1 base from J, the junction contained 3 bases not matched to a gene. Germline CDR1 is LGHNA and CDR2 is YSLEER. The CDR3 is made up of 14 amino acids. The CDR3 is CASSPQGVNYGYTF. In DNA, the CDR3 is TGCGCCAGCAGCCCCCAGGGGGTTAACTATGGCTACACCTTC.

V gene TRBV19 combines with J gene TRBJ1-1; the match to TRBD1 covers 7 bases. V gave up 4 bases and J gave up 2 bases; unmatched junction bases: 1. The CDR3 is made up of 13 amino acids. Germline assignment: CDR1 LNHDA and CDR2 SQIVND (reference sequence). In DNA, the CDR3 is TGTGCCAGTAGTAGGGACAGCAACACTGAAGCTTTCTTT. It specifies CASSRDSNTEAFF.

The gene calls are TRBV21-1 and TRBJ1-4; TRBD1, the table's D call, was not compared with the DNA. TRBV21-1 is an annotated pseudogene. The CDR3 covers 16 residues. In DNA form, the CDR3 reads TGTGCCAGCAGCAAGCCCCGCCGGGACAGGGACGAAAAACTGTTTTTT. Amino acid sequence: CASSKPRRDRDEKLFF.

V is TRBV11-2 and J is TRBJ1-1, with no clear D. V was cut by 1 base and J by 11 bases, with 11 bases left in between. CDR1 and CDR2 from the germline V gene are SGHAT and FQNNGV. This CDR3 has 12 residues. The CDR3 nucleotides read TGTGCCAGCAGCTTAGCGGGAGGATGGGCTTTCTTT. It encodes CASSLAGGWAFF.

V and J are TRBV12-1 and TRBJ1-5. TRBV12-1 is a listed pseudogene. This CDR3 comprises 17 residues. This chain's CDR3 is CASSSTLRRPTNQPQHF. The DNA of the CDR3 is TGTGCCAGCAGCTCAACCCTCCGGAGGCCGACCAATCAGCCCCAGCATTTT.

This chain joins TRBV9 and TRBJ2-3; TRBD2 is a possible D gene (6 bases). The germline CDR1 and CDR2 sequences are SGDLS and YYNGEE. The CDR3 spans 12 residues. The V gene lost 7 bases and the J gene lost 5 bases, with 11 bases spanning the gap. The CDR3 loop reads CASGFGGDTQYF. Written as DNA, the CDR3 is TGTGCCAGCGGCTTCGGGGGAGATACGCAGTATTTT.

The V call is TRBV12-5, the J call TRBJ1-3; no reliable D call. The germline CDR1 and CDR2 sequences are LGHNT and FRNRAP. Trimming cost V 4 bases and J 7 bases, with 17 bases left between them. This CDR3 has 15 residues. The CDR3 region is CASGSSETIMNTIYF. The CDR3 region has the DNA TGTGCTAGTGGTTCGTCTGAGACTATCATGAACACCATATATTTT.

The J gene is TRBJ1-5, the V gene TRBV2, with a tentative D call TRBD1 (6 bases). Between the trimmed V and J ends, which lost 6 bases and 0 bases, there was a span of 12 bases. The CDR3 covers 15 residues. The germline V gene has CDR1 SNHLY and CDR2 FYNNEI. The CDR3 here is CASSEQGNSNQPQHF. For the CDR3, the DNA is TGTGCCAGCAGCGAACAGGGAAATAGCAATCAGCCCCAGCATTTT.

The J gene is TRBJ1-1, the V gene TRBV20-1; D not resolved. The germline gives CDR1 DFQATT, CDR2 SNEGSKA (reference sequence). CDR3 length: 11 residues. V dropped 3 bases and J dropped 6 bases, with 8 bases sitting between them. CDR3 coding DNA: TGCAGTGCTAGTAAGCCCGCTGAAGCTTTCTTT. As protein: CSASKPAEAFF.

The table lists this clone with a few counts. This chain connects TRBV5-1 to TRBJ2-1; tentative D call: TRBD1 (6 bases). The CDR3 consists of 15 residues. Germline CDR1 is SGHRS and CDR2 is YFSETQ. V was pared by 4 bases and J by 2 bases, with 13 bases between. In nucleotides, the CDR3 is TGCGCCAGCAGCCCCCTGACAGGAACCTACAATGAGCAGTTCTTC. This codes for CASSPLTGTYNEQFF. Full variable domain (outside the CDR3, taken from reference TRBV5-1 and TRBJ2-1): KAGVTQTPRYLIKTRGQQVTLSCSPISGHRSVSWYQQTPGQGLQFLFEYFSETQRNKGNFPGRFSGRQFSNSRSEMNVSTLELGDSALYLCASSPLTGTYNEQFFGPGTRLTVL.

The chain employs TRBV6-5 and TRBJ2-2, with 12 bases that match TRBD2. The germline V gene encodes CDR1 MNHEY and CDR2 SVGAGI. V trimming: 2 bases; J trimming: 7 bases; junction bases outside the gene matches: 5. The CDR3 extends over 16 amino acids. The CDR3 reads CASSYRLAGVHGELFF. The CDR3 DNA is TGTGCCAGCAGTTACCGACTAGCGGGGGTTCACGGGGAGCTGTTTTTT.

This chain links TRBV7-2 with TRBJ2-1; 10 bases are a match to TRBD2. V was clipped by 2 bases and J by 4 bases; unmatched bases: 5. CDR1 is SGHTA, CDR2 FQGNSA, per germline. The CDR3 is made up of 16 amino acids. CDR3: CASSLWSSGGYNEQFF. The CDR3 nucleotides read TGTGCCAGCAGCTTATGGTCTAGCGGGGGTTACAATGAGCAGTTCTTC.

The chain combines TRBV7-9 with TRBJ1-2, with D unresolved. The germline gives CDR1 SEHNR, CDR2 FQNEAQ (reference sequence). CDR3 size: 15 residues. Trimming cost V 1 base and J 6 bases, with 15 bases left between them. In DNA, the CDR3 is TGTGCCAGCAGCTTAGAACTGAGCAGGTCCCATGGCTACACCTTC. Its translation is CASSLELSRSHGYTF. Looking up the rest from reference TRBV7-9 and TRBJ1-2 gives the full variable domain: DTGVSQNPRHKITKRGQNVTFRCDPISEHNRLYWYRQTLGQGPEFLTYFQNEAQLEKSRLLSDRFSAERPKGSFSTLEIQRTEQGDSAMYLCASSLELSRSHGYTFGSGTRLTVV.

The chain is built from TRBV29-1 and TRBJ2-7, with TRBD1 as a possible D gene (5 bases). This CDR3 is built from 13 residues. Germline V lookup: CDR1 SQVTM, CDR2 ANQGSEA. The V end was cut by 3 bases, the J end by 2 bases, with 11 bases between. This CDR3 is CSVEVTGTYEQYF. CDR3 DNA sequence: TGCAGCGTTGAGGTAACAGGAACCTACGAGCAGTACTTC.

This clone was seen more than once but under ten times. The chain links TRBV2 to TRBJ1-2; D is perhaps TRBD1 (5 bases). This CDR3 is 14 amino acids long. The V end was cut by 4 bases, the J end by 3 bases, with 12 bases between. Germline assignment: CDR1 SNHLY and CDR2 FYNNEI. The CDR3 coding sequence is TGTGCCAGCAGTGTTGCAGGGCAAGACTATGGCTACACCTTC. Encoded protein: CASSVAGQDYGYTF.

V is TRBV19 and J is TRBJ1-1; 11 nucleotides line up with TRBD1. Germline V CDR1 and CDR2: LNHDA, SQIVND (reference sequence). The CDR3 is made up of 15 amino acids. V trimming: 7 bases; J trimming: 5 bases; junction bases outside the gene matches: 9. CDR3 bases: TGTGCCAGTACCCGGGACAGGGGGGGACGGACTGAAGCTTTCTTT. Its translation is CASTRDRGGRTEAFF.

CDR3 amino acids: CASRTPGTRATGELFF. CDR3 coding DNA: TGCGCCAGCAGAACGCCCGGGACAAGAGCCACCGGGGAGCTGTTTTTT. The chain is built from TRBV5-1 and TRBJ2-2; weak D call: TRBD1 (6 bases). The CDR3 is 16 residues long. V gave up 5 bases and J gave up 4 bases, with 18 bases separating them. From germline, CDR1 is SGHRS and CDR2 YFSETQ.

V is TRBV7-2 and J is TRBJ1-2; no firm D call. V was shortened by 5 bases and J by 7 bases, with 20 bases between the two germline ends. Germline lookup yields CDR1 SGHTA and CDR2 FQGNSA. The CDR3 covers 15 residues. The DNA of the CDR3 is TGTGCCAGCAGCACACGGACTTACCAGGTGTCTGGCTACACCTTC. This encodes CASSTRTYQVSGYTF.

This clone was seen only once. J is TRBJ1-6 and V is TRBV4-1; D gene ambiguous. CDR3 length: 17 residues. V was cut by 4 bases and J by 0 bases, with 13 bases left in between. Germline assignment: CDR1 MGHRA and CDR2 YSYEKL. As DNA, the CDR3 is TGCGCCAGCAGCCCTTGGGTTGGGAGCTCCTATAATTCACCCCTCCACTTT. Protein product: CASSPWVGSSYNSPLHF.

V usage is TRBV6-5 and J usage is TRBJ1-6; 7 positions match TRBD1. Germline CDR1 and CDR2: MNHEY and SVGAGI. V shed 5 bases and J 9 bases; nucleotides not matched to a gene: 7. The CDR3 contains 14 residues. For the CDR3, the DNA is TGTGCCAGCAGTCATCAGGGGGAAAGTTCACCCCTCCACTTT. Its protein product is CASSHQGESSPLHF.

This clone has just one count. The chain couples TRBV5-6 to TRBJ1-4; 8 nucleotides agree with TRBD1. Germline CDR1 SGHDT, CDR2 YYEEEE. Losses at the gene ends were 2 bases for V and 5 bases for J; bases not matched to a gene: 5. The CDR3 consists of 15 residues. The CDR3 here is CASSLRTGQNEKLFF. DNA of the CDR3: TGTGCCAGCAGCTTAAGGACAGGGCAAAATGAAAAACTGTTTTTT.

In its sample, this clone was seen a few times. The rearrangement links TRBV6-2 or TRBV6-3 to TRBJ2-5, with unresolved D. The CDR3 extends over 16 amino acids. Germline-derived CDR1 and CDR2 are MNHEY and SVGEGT. The V end lost 2 bases, the J end lost 5 bases, and 18 bases lay between the germline ends. The chain's CDR3 is CASSYERNQALETQYF. The CDR3 region has the DNA TGTGCCAGCAGTTACGAAAGGAACCAAGCGCTGGAGACCCAGTACTTC.

The chain carries TRBV3-1 (or the pseudogene TRBV3-2) and TRBJ2-3; 9 nucleotides agree with TRBD2. With V trimmed by 6 bases and J by 6 bases, 7 bases remained unmatched. CDR3 length: 14 amino acids. Germline values: CDR1 LGHDT, CDR2 YNNKEL (reference sequence). As DNA, the CDR3 is TGTGCCAGCAGTCGTTGGACTAGCGAGGATACGCAGTATTTT. Residues: CASSRWTSEDTQYF.